This T cell receptor (beta chain) was identified in a study of T cells in Graves' hyperthyroidism and ophthalmopathy. Based on clinical symptoms, serum thyroxine and TRAb, thyroid ultrasound and orbital computed tomography, diagnoses were reached. This CDR3 has 16 amino acids. Per germline, CDR1 SGHAT and CDR2 FQNNGV. V was pared by 4 bases and J by 2 bases, with 15 bases between. There were TCR beta CDR3 regions amplified from RNA transcripts. Carried out on the TCR CDR3, a first-round RT-PCR used the HTBI primer set. MiXCR, applied by TCRdb to the multiplex PCR reads, yields one record per CDR3 protein. The sample lists hundreds of thousands of distinct CDR3 sequences; roughly 46% were seen once. This clonotype has a handful of counts.

This chain connects TRBV11-2 to TRBJ1-5, with D possibly TRBD1 on 6 matching bases. The sequenced material came from peripheral blood or thyroid tissue (not recorded which). The source of this sequence is a woman in her late teens or twenties with Graves' hyperthyroidism. The CDR3 nucleotides read TGTGCCAGCAGCTCGTTACCACAGGGCGGCAATCAGCCCCAGCATTTT. Protein: CASSSLPQGGNQPQHF.